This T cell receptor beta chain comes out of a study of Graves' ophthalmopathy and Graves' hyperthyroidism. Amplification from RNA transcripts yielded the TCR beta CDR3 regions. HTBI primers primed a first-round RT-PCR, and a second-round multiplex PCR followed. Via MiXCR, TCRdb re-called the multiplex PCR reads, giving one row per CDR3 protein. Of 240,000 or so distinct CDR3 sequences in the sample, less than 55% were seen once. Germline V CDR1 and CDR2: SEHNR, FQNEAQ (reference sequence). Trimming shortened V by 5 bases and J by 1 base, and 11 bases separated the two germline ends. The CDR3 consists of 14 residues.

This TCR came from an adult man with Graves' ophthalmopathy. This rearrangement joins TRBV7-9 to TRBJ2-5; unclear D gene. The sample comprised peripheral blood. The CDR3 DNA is TGTGCCAGCAGCCAAGATTCATCCCAAGAGACCCAGTACTTC. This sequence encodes CASSQDSSQETQYF.